Each of the 29 T cell receptor beta chains below was sequenced from the same sample in a study of T cell responses to AZD1222 COVID-19 vaccine. The data were produced by immunoSEQ multiplex PCR, yet TCRdb's version contains in-frame clones alone and is incomplete. Of 90,000 or so clones in the sample, about 89% were seen once. This material consisted of peripheral blood, taken on day 0 of AZD1222 vaccination. The receptors here all came from an adult in good health.

The J gene is TRBJ1-1, the V gene TRBV19, with D uncertain. CDR1 and CDR2 from the germline V gene are LNHDA and SQIVND (reference sequence). The CDR3 length is 15 residues. The V gene lost 1 base and the J gene lost 4 bases, with 13 bases spanning the gap. The CDR3 loop is CASSIGSGSSTEAFF. CDR3 nucleotides: TGTGCCAGTAGTATAGGGTCCGGGTCGAGCACTGAAGCTTTCTTT. The variable domain in full, with the rest retrieved from reference TRBV19 and TRBJ1-1, is DGGITQSPKYLFRKEGQNVTLSCEQNLNHDAMYWYRQDPGQGLRLIYYSQIVNDFQKGDIAEGYSVSREKKESFPLTVTSAQKNPTAFYLCASSIGSGSSTEAFFGQGTRLTVV.

CDR3 sequence: CASSSLGQGIMNEQYF. The DNA of the CDR3 is TGTGCCAGCAGCTCCCTAGGACAGGGAATTATGAACGAGCAGTACTTC. The rearrangement links TRBV11-1 to TRBJ2-7; TRBD1 matches at 8 bases. This CDR3 has 16 amino acids. The junction had 13 bases not matched to a gene; V was cut back by 4 bases and J by 5 bases. The V gene's germline CDR1 is SGHAT and CDR2 FQDESV (reference sequence).

The rearrangement uses TRBV7-8 and TRBJ1-1; D is ambiguous. Trimming took 1 base from V and 6 from J, leaving 18 bases between them. Germline assignment: CDR1 SGHVS and CDR2 FQNEAQ. CDR3 size: 16 residues. CDR3 region: CASSLDTGELSAEAFF. DNA for the CDR3: TGTGCCAGCAGCTTAGACACTGGTGAGCTCAGCGCTGAAGCTTTCTTT.

The gene calls are TRBV6-5 and TRBJ2-1, with TRBD2 identical over 7 bases. With 4 bases clipped from V and 3 bases from J, the junction kept 9 bases outside the gene matches. Germline V gene lookup returns CDR1 MNHEY and CDR2 SVGAGI. The CDR3 runs to 16 residues. CDR3 nucleotide sequence: TGTGCCAGCAGTTCCCCGGGCGGGGGATACTACAATGAGCAGTTCTTC. Protein sequence: CASSSPGGGYYNEQFF.

V usage is TRBV2 and J usage is TRBJ1-2; D not certain. The CDR3 has 15 amino acids. V was cut by 8 bases and J by 0 bases, with 16 bases left in between. Germline loops: CDR1 SNHLY, CDR2 FYNNEI. CDR3 nucleotide sequence: TGTGCCAGCTGGTACGGCAGGCGATCTAACTATGGCTACACCTTC. This gives the protein CASWYGRRSNYGYTF.

CDR3 nucleotide sequence: TGCGCCAGCAGCCAAGATCACAGGGTTGGATACAATGAGCAGTTCTTC. Amino acid sequence: CASSQDHRVGYNEQFF. V gene TRBV4-1 combines with J gene TRBJ2-1; D is perhaps TRBD1 (6 bases). The germline V gene encodes CDR1 MGHRA and CDR2 YSYEKL. V was pared by 0 bases and J by 4 bases, with 13 bases between. The length of the CDR3 is 16 residues.

This clone occurred once. The V call is TRBV15, the J call TRBJ1-5; 9 nucleotides match TRBD1. In germline, CDR1 is LNHNV, CDR2 YYDKDF (reference sequence). CDR3 length equals 17 residues. V shed 0 bases and J 7 bases; nucleotides not matched to a gene: 10. CDR3 residues: CATSRDRDRGMGQPQHF. CDR3 nucleotide sequence: TGTGCCACCAGCAGAGATCGTGACAGGGGGATGGGCCAGCCCCAGCATTTT. The variable domain in full, with the rest retrieved from reference TRBV15 and TRBJ1-5, is DAMVIQNPRYQVTQFGKPVTLSCSQTLNHNVMYWYQQKSSQAPKLLFHYYDKDFNNEADTPDNFQSRRPNTSFCFLDIRSPGLGDTAMYLCATSRDRDRGMGQPQHFGDGTRLSIL.

This clone was found a few times. The chain recombines TRBV5-4 with TRBJ1-2; D possibly corresponds to TRBD1 (5 bases). Germline CDR1 SGHNT, CDR2 YYREEE (reference sequence). The CDR3 contains 12 residues. Deletions cut 0 bases from V and 6 bases from J, with 6 bases between. CDR3 sequence: CASSLGTNGYTF. Here the CDR3 DNA reads TGTGCCAGCAGCTTGGGGACAAATGGCTACACCTTC.

This chain uses TRBV4-2 with TRBJ1-2, with D perhaps matching TRBD1 (6 bases). Deletions cut 0 bases from V and 7 bases from J, with 15 bases between. The germline V gene encodes CDR1 LGHNA and CDR2 YNFKEQ. The CDR3 is 15 amino acids. The CDR3: CASSQDRGPTGGYTF. Written as DNA, the CDR3 is TGTGCCAGCAGCCAAGACAGGGGCCCCACGGGTGGCTACACCTTC.

This rearrangement joins TRBV3-1 (or the pseudogene TRBV3-2) to TRBJ2-2; D remains unclear. Trimming took 1 base from V and 4 from J, leaving 4 bases between them. Per germline, CDR1 LGHDT and CDR2 YNNKEL (reference sequence). The CDR3 covers 13 residues. CDR3 sequence: CASSQVGTGELFF. The DNA of the CDR3 is TGTGCCAGCAGCCAAGTCGGCACCGGGGAGCTGTTTTTT.

The J gene is TRBJ2-7, the V gene TRBV27; 10 positions agree with TRBD2. CDR1 is MNHEY and CDR2 is SMNVEV in the germline V gene (reference sequence). V was clipped by 7 bases and J by 6 bases; unmatched bases: 12. There are 15 residues in the CDR3. CDR3 amino acids: CASNPSSGGLREQYF. The CDR3 DNA reads TGTGCCAGCAACCCCTCTAGCGGGGGCCTCCGCGAGCAGTACTTC.

This chain joins TRBV19 and TRBJ2-7; D perhaps matches TRBD1 (6 bases). Germline V gene data show CDR1 as LNHDA and CDR2 as SQIVND (reference sequence). V lost 2 bases, J lost 2 bases, and 16 bases lay in between. This CDR3 has 16 residues. DNA for the CDR3: TGTGCCAGTAGTATAAAGAGTGGGGGCCTACCCTACGAGCAGTACTTC. Its protein is CASSIKSGGLPYEQYF.

The chain links TRBV6-5 to TRBJ1-1; no clear D gene. The CDR3 runs to 14 residues. Trimming cost V 6 bases and J 4 bases, with 15 bases left between them. Germline values: CDR1 MNHEY, CDR2 SVGAGI. The DNA for the CDR3 is TGTGCCAGCAGGGCAGTGGTGGGTGTCACTGAAGCTTTCTTT. This sequence encodes CASRAVVGVTEAFF.

The chain links TRBV12-3 or TRBV12-4 to TRBJ1-2; D remains unclear. This CDR3 contains 13 residues. The V and J ends lost 6 bases and 3 bases respectively, with 11 bases between them. Here the CDR3 reads CASSPWEHYGYTF. Written as DNA, the CDR3 is TGTGCCAGCAGCCCTTGGGAACACTATGGCTACACCTTC.

V gene TRBV5-1 combines with J gene TRBJ2-7; D remains unclear. Germline V gives CDR1 SGHRS, CDR2 YFSETQ. V lost 0 bases and J 0 bases, leaving 10 bases between the germline ends. The CDR3 is made up of 15 amino acids. The CDR3 sequence: CASSLAPTDSYEQYF. CDR3 nucleotide sequence: TGCGCCAGCAGCTTGGCTCCAACTGACTCCTACGAGCAGTACTTC.

The V gene is TRBV30, the J gene TRBJ2-7; 8 bases align to TRBD1. This CDR3 region has 14 residues. Germline assignment: CDR1 GTSNPN and CDR2 SVGIG (reference sequence). The V gene end was trimmed by 3 bases and the J gene end by 2 bases; junction bases not matched to a gene: 6. The CDR3 DNA reads as TGTGCCTGGAGGAGGGGGACAGGCACCTACGAGCAGTACTTC. Its translation is CAWRRGTGTYEQYF.

A single count supports this clone. Other nucleotide sequences from this sample produce the same CDR3. The chain carries TRBV5-1 and TRBJ1-1; no reliable D call. Germline V gives CDR1 SGHRS, CDR2 YFSETQ. The CDR3 length is 13 residues. V was trimmed by 0 bases and J by 2 bases, leaving 5 bases between them. The DNA of the CDR3 is TGCGCCAGCAGCTTGGGGGTAAACACTGAAGCTTTCTTT. Its translation is CASSLGVNTEAFF.

This rearrangement joins TRBV6-5 to TRBJ2-7; 8 positions match TRBD1. This CDR3 contains 15 residues. The V gene end was trimmed by 6 bases and the J gene end by 1 base; junction bases not matched to a gene: 8. CDR1 and CDR2 (germline): MNHEY, SVGAGI. In DNA, the CDR3 is TGTGCCAGCAGGCTTTACGGACAGGGTTCCTACGAGCAGTACTTC. It translates to CASRLYGQGSYEQYF.

The V gene is TRBV11-2, the J gene TRBJ2-1; 8 nucleotides agree with TRBD2. Germline V gene sequence: CDR1 SGHAT, CDR2 FQNNGV. Unmatched junction bases numbered 3, after V lost 3 bases and J lost 2 bases. This CDR3 is built from 15 residues. DNA of the CDR3: TGTGCCAGCAGCTTCCTAGCGGGTACCTACAATGAGCAGTTCTTC. Translating it yields CASSFLAGTYNEQFF.

CDR3: CASSLNAYEQYF. Written as DNA, the CDR3 is TGTGCCAGCAGCTTAAACGCCTACGAGCAGTACTTC. This chain uses TRBV7-9 with TRBJ2-7; no definite D call. The ends were cut back, 2 bases at V and 2 bases at J, with 4 bases in the middle. This CDR3 is 12 amino acids long. Germline V lookup: CDR1 SEHNR, CDR2 FQNEAQ (reference sequence).

V usage is TRBV29-1 and J usage is TRBJ1-1; D gene ambiguous. CDR3 length: 11 amino acids. CDR1 and CDR2 (germline): SQVTM, ANQGSEA. V was pared by 8 bases and J by 1 base, with 8 bases between. CDR3: CSINTNTEAFF. The CDR3 DNA reads TGCAGCATTAACACGAACACTGAAGCTTTCTTT.

The V call is TRBV9, the J call TRBJ2-3, with TRBD1 matching 8 bases. Unmatched junction bases numbered 4, after V lost 3 bases and J lost 4 bases. The CDR3 is made up of 14 amino acids. Germline V CDR1 and CDR2: SGDLS, YYNGEE. CDR3 in amino acids: CASSGGQGPDTQYF. The DNA of the CDR3 is TGTGCCAGCAGCGGCGGACAGGGTCCAGATACGCAGTATTTT.

The V and J genes are TRBV19 and TRBJ2-3, with 8 positions matching TRBD1. Per the germline V gene, CDR1 is LNHDA and CDR2 is SQIVND (reference sequence). V trimming: 5 bases; J trimming: 6 bases; junction bases outside the gene matches: 10. This CDR3 contains 15 residues. CDR3 DNA: TGTGCCAGTAGTGACAGGGGTTTACGATCGGATACGCAGTATTTT. This encodes CASSDRGLRSDTQYF.

The chain joins TRBV7-8 to TRBJ2-3; TRBD2 aligns across 7 bases. Germline CDR1 SGHVS, CDR2 FQNEAQ. CDR3 length: 17 residues. Germline trimming cut 6 bases from V and 0 bases from J; bases unmatched to any gene: 12. CDR3 sequence reads: CASRRTPTSESTDTQYF. The DNA for the CDR3 is TGTGCCAGCAGACGAACCCCAACTAGCGAAAGCACAGATACGCAGTATTTT.

This sequence joins TRBV6-1 and TRBJ1-2, with D perhaps TRBD1 (6 bases). Trimming pared 6 bases from V and 0 bases from J, leaving 20 bases between. CDR1 is MNHNS, CDR2 SASEGT, per germline. The CDR3 has 17 residues. CDR3 sequence reads: CASREQGGDITNYGYTF. In nucleotides, the CDR3 is TGTGCCAGCAGGGAACAGGGAGGGGATATCACTAACTATGGCTACACCTTC.

V and J are TRBV18 and TRBJ1-2, with TRBD1 matching 7 bases. Trimming at V came to 3 bases and at J to 8 bases, leaving 9 bases not matched to a gene. The germline V gene encodes CDR1 KGHSH and CDR2 LQKENI. The CDR3 is 14 amino acids. CDR3 bases: TGTGCCAGCTCACCTTTGGGGACAGACAAGGGCTACACCTTC. The encoded protein is CASSPLGTDKGYTF.

The chain is built from TRBV6-2 or TRBV6-3 and TRBJ1-1; possible D gene TRBD1, 5 bases. Per the germline V gene, CDR1 is MNHEY and CDR2 is SVGEGT. The CDR3 has 15 amino acids. V lost 5 bases, J lost 5 bases, and 18 bases lay in between. The CDR3 is CASSRTGAGGTEAFF. The CDR3 DNA follows: TGTGCCAGCAGTAGGACCGGGGCTGGGGGTACTGAAGCTTTCTTT.

The chain recombines TRBV7-8 with TRBJ2-1, with TRBD2 identical over 7 bases. The CDR3 is 18 residues long. CDR1 SGHVS and CDR2 FQNEAQ come from the germline V gene. J was trimmed by 3 bases and V by 2 bases; bases with no gene match: 13. The CDR3 reads CASSLWVNGLDGYNEQFF. The CDR3 DNA sequence: TGTGCCAGCAGCTTATGGGTCAACGGACTAGACGGCTACAATGAGCAGTTCTTC.

The chain links TRBV15 to TRBJ1-2, with D unresolved. With 4 bases removed from V and 2 bases from J, the gap between germline ends came to 8 bases. The CDR3 is 13 amino acids. Germline values: CDR1 LNHNV, CDR2 YYDKDF (reference sequence). The CDR3 protein is CATSTGLNYGYTF. The CDR3 region has the DNA TGTGCCACCAGCACTGGACTCAACTATGGCTACACCTTC.